The 8 T cell receptor beta chains below come from one sample, sequenced in a study of blood T cell repertoires in COVID-19. Generated by immunoSEQ multiplex PCR, the TCRdb table keeps only in-frame clones and is missing some. This table holds some 50,000 clones, roughly 88% found once. The sequenced sample consisted of peripheral blood. The receptors shown here come from a woman aged 60-70 years with acute or convalescent COVID-19.

V is TRBV11-2 and J is TRBJ2-1, with D perhaps TRBD1 (5 bases). Per germline, CDR1 SGHAT and CDR2 FQNNGV. This CDR3 spans 15 amino acids. Between the trimmed V and J ends, which lost 2 bases and 0 bases, there was a span of 8 bases. DNA of the CDR3: TGTGCCAGCAGCTTACAGGGCAGCTCCTACAATGAGCAGTTCTTC. It yields the protein CASSLQGSSYNEQFF.

This clone has just one count. The V and J genes are TRBV27 and TRBJ2-7, with a weak D call TRBD1 (7 bases). Trimming stripped 3 bases from V and 3 bases from J, with 15 bases between. The CDR3 has 15 residues. Germline V lookup: CDR1 MNHEY, CDR2 SMNVEV (reference sequence). The DNA of the CDR3 is TGTGCCAGCAGTTTCGGGGGACAGACCATCTACGAGCAGTACTTC. Translation: CASSFGGQTIYEQYF.

The chain couples TRBV30 to TRBJ2-2; D is possibly TRBD2 (6 bases). The germline V gene has CDR1 GTSNPN and CDR2 SVGIG (reference sequence). The CDR3 runs 14 residues. Deletions cut 4 bases from V and 4 bases from J, with 13 bases between. The CDR3 nucleotides read TGTGCCTGGATATCGGGGGACCTCACCGGGGAGCTGTTTTTT. This translates into CAWISGDLTGELFF.

The gene calls are TRBV2 and TRBJ2-1; D gene ambiguous. The CDR3 contains 15 residues. The V and J ends lost 1 base and 0 bases respectively, with 7 bases between them. CDR1 is SNHLY, CDR2 FYNNEI, per germline. The CDR3 DNA is TGTGCCAGCAGTGAAGAATCGAGCTCCTACAATGAGCAGTTCTTC. This translates into CASSEESSSYNEQFF.

The chain carries TRBV3-1 (or the pseudogene TRBV3-2) and TRBJ2-1, with TRBD2 matching 13 bases. Germline V gene data show CDR1 as LGHDT and CDR2 as YNNKEL (reference sequence). This CDR3 has 16 amino acids. V trimming: 4 bases; J trimming: 7 bases; junction bases outside the gene matches: 7. CDR3 nucleotides: TGTGCCAGCAGCCCCTTACTAGCGGGGGGGCGAAATGAGCAGTTCTTC. It translates to CASSPLLAGGRNEQFF.

V and J are TRBV9 and TRBJ1-3; 9 positions agree with TRBD1. CDR3 length equals 18 residues. Germline V gives CDR1 SGDLS, CDR2 YYNGEE. After removal of 0 bases from V and 3 bases from J, the junction contained 10 bases not matched to a gene. CDR3 bases: TGTGCCAGCAGCGTAGCTCCGGCGGACAGGGGTGGTGGAAACACCATATATTTT. Translation gives CASSVAPADRGGGNTIYF.

The CDR3 sequence: CASSLASQGPEKLFF. In DNA form, the CDR3 reads TGTGCCAGCAGCTTGGCGTCTCAGGGGCCTGAAAAACTGTTTTTT. The chain employs TRBV5-4 and TRBJ1-4, with a tentative D call TRBD1 (6 bases). Germline assignment: CDR1 SGHNT and CDR2 YYREEE (reference sequence). CDR3 length: 15 residues. Trimming removed 0 bases from V and 7 bases from J, with 13 bases in between. The entire variable domain, with the rest obtained from reference TRBV5-4 and TRBJ1-4, is as follows: ETGVTQSPTHLIKTRGQQVTLRCSSQSGHNTVSWYQQALGQGPQFIFQYYREEENGRGNFPPRFSGLQFPNYSSELNVNALELDDSALYLCASSLASQGPEKLFFGSGTQLSVL.

V usage is TRBV5-1 and J usage is TRBJ1-1; D gene ambiguous. This CDR3 is built from 13 residues. Germline V gives CDR1 SGHRS, CDR2 YFSETQ. V was clipped by 1 base and J by 4 bases, with 8 bases between them. CDR3 region: CASSLTTGTEAFF. CDR3 nucleotides: TGCGCCAGCAGCTTGACTACGGGCACTGAAGCTTTCTTT.